The present TCR beta chain was sequenced within a study of human T cells and chemical hapten exposure. Study as a whole: Mostly female, the patients presented with alopecia areata, totalis or universalis.

Individual cDNA molecules in this library carried unique molecular identifiers. TCRdb recomputed calls from the RACE reads with MiXCR, one row per CDR3 protein. The table records approximately 89,000 distinct CDR3 sequences, 6.6% of them present only once. Time point of the sample: patch test 2, 6 weeks after DPC sensitization. Treatment described: therapeutic diphenylcyclopropenone sensitization with weekly scalp DPC. The sample holds many counts of this clonotype. Its antigen is currently unknown. The CDR3 loop spans 12 amino acids. Germline assignment: CDR1 SGHNT and CDR2 YENEEA. Trimming cost V 0 bases and J 5 bases, with 3 bases left between them. Study conclusions and caveats: TCRs above 1 in 1000 frequency stayed constant with DPC sensitization. In comparison with controls, expanded TCRs gave rise to a significantly larger number of large CDR3 similarity clusters.

The sequences come from whole blood, collected in connection with sensitization to the hapten diphenylcyclopropenone (DPC). This TCR derives from a woman in her twenties or thirties with alopecia areata. Some clones in this sample may be carry-over from other donors' samples. The V and J genes are TRBV11-3 and TRBJ2-3; D call uncertain. As DNA, the CDR3 is TGTGCCAGCAGCTTAGATGTAGATACGCAGTATTTT. Encoded protein: CASSLDVDTQYF.